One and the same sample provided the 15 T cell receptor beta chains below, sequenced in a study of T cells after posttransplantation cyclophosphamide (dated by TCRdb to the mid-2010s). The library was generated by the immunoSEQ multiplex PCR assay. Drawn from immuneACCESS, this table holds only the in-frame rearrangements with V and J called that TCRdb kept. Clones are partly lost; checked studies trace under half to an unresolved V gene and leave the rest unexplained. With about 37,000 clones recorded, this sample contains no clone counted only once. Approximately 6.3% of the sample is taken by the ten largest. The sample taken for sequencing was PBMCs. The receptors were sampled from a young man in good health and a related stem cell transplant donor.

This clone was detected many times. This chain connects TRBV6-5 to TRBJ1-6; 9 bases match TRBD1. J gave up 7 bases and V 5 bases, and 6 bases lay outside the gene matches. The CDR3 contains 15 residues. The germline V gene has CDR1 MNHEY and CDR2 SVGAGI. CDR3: CASSPTGGGNSPLHF. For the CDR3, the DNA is TGTGCCAGCAGTCCAACAGGGGGCGGGAATTCACCCCTCCACTTT.

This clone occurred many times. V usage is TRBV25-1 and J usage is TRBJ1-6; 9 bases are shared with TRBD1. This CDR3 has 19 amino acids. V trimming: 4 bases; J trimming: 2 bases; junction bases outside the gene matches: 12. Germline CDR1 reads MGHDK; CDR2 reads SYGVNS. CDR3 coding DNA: TGTGCCAGCAGTGTTACAGGGGGCGACCCGAAGGCCTATAATTCACCCCTCCACTTT. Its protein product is CASSVTGGDPKAYNSPLHF. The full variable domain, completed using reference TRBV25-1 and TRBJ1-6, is EADIYQTPRYLVIGTGKKITLECSQTMGHDKMYWYQQDPGMELHLIHYSYGVNSTEKGDLSSESTVSRIRTEHFPLTLESARPSHTSQYLCASSVTGGDPKAYNSPLHFGNGTRLTVT.

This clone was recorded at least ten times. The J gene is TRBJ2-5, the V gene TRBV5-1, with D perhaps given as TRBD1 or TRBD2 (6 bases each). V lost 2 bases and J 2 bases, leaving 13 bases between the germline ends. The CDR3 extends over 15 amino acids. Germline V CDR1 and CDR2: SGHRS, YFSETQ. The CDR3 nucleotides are TGCGCCAGCAGCTTAGACAGGAGGGGACAAGAGACCCAGTACTTC. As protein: CASSLDRRGQETQYF.

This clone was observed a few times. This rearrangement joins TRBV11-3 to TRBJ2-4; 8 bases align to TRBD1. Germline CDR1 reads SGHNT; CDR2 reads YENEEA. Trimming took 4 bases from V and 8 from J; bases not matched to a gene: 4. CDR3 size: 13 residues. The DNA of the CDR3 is TGTGCCAGCAGCTCCGGACAGGGAGACATTCAGTACTTC. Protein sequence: CASSSGQGDIQYF.

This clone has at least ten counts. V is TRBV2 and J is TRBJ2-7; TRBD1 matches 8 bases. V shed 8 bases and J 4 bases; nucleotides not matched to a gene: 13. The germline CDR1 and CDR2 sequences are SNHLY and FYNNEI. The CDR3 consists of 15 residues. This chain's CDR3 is CASFFTGTGGYEQYF. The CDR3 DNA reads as TGTGCCAGCTTCTTCACCGGGACAGGAGGGTACGAGCAGTACTTC.

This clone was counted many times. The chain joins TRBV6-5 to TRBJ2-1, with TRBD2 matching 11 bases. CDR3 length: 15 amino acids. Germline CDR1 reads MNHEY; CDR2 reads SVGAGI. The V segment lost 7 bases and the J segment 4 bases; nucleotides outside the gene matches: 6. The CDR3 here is CASISLAGGYNEQFF. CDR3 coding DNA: TGTGCCAGCATTAGTTTAGCGGGGGGGTACAATGAGCAGTTCTTC.

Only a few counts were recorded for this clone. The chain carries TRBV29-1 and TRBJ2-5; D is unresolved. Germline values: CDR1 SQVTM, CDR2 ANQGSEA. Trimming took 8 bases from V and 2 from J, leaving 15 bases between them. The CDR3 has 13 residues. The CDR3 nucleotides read TGCAGCTTTATTACGGGTTCTCAAGAGACCCAGTACTTC. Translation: CSFITGSQETQYF. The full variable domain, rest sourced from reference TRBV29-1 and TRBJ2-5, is SAVISQKPSRDICQRGTSLTIQCQVDSQVTMMFWYRQQPGQSLTLIATANQGSEATYESGFVIDKFPISRPNLTFSTLTVSNMSPEDSSIYLCSFITGSQETQYFGPGTRLLVL.

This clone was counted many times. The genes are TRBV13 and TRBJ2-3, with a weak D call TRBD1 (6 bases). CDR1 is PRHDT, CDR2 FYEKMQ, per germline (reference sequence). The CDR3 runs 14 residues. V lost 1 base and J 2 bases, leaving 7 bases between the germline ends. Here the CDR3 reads CASSLVGATDTQYF. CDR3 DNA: TGTGCCAGCAGCTTAGTGGGGGCCACAGATACGCAGTATTTT.

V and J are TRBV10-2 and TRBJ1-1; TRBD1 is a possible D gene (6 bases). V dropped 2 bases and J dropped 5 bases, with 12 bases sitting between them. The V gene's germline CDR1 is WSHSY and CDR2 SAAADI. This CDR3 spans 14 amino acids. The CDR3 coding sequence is TGCGCCAGCAGTGAGGGGGGCGGCTGGACTGAAGCTTTCTTT. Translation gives CASSEGGGWTEAFF.

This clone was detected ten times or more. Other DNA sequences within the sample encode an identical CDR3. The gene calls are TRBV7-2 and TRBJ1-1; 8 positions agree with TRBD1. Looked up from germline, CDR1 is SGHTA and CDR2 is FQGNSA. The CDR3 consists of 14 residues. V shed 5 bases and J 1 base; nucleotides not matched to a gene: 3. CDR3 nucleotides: TGTGCCAGCAGCCGAGGACAGGGGAACACTGAAGCTTTCTTT. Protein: CASSRGQGNTEAFF.

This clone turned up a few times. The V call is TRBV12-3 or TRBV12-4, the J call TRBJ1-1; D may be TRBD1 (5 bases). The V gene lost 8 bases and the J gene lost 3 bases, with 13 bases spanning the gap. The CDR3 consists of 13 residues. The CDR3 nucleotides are TGTGCCAGCTCCGCGTACAGGTACACTGAAGCTTTCTTT. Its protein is CASSAYRYTEAFF.

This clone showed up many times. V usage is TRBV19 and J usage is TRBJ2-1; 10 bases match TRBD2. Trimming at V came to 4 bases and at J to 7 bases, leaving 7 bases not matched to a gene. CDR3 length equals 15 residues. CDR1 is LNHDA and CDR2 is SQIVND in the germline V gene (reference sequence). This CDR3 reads CASSTIAGGGNEQFF. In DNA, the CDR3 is TGTGCCAGTAGTACTATAGCGGGGGGAGGAAATGAGCAGTTCTTC.

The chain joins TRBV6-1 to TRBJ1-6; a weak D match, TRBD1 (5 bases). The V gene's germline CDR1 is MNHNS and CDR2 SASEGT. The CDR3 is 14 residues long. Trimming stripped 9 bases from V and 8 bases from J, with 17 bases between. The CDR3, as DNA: TGTGCCAGTATTCCCCGGGGGTCGGATTCACCCCTCCACTTT. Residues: CASIPRGSDSPLHF.

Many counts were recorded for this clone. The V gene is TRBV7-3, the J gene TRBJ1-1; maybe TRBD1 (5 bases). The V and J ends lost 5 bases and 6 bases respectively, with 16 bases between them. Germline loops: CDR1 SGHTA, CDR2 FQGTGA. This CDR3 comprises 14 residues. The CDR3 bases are TGTGCCAGCAGCCTTGGGGGGGGGACTTCTGAAGCTTTCTTT. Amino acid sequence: CASSLGGGTSEAFF.

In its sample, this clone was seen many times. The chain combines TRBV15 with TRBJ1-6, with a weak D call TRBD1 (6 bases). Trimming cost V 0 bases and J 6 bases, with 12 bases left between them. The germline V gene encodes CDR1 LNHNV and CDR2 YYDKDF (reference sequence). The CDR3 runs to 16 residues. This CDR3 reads CATSRDLGAGNSPLHF. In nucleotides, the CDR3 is TGTGCCACCAGCAGAGATCTGGGGGCGGGTAATTCACCCCTCCACTTT.